Given below is one T cell receptor (beta chain) in context. The antigen is unknown. V lost 1 base to trimming and J lost 6 bases, with 10 bases between them. This CDR3 is 12 amino acids long. Germline V gene data show CDR1 as DFQATT and CDR2 as SNEGSKA (reference sequence). This sample is part of a study of T cells after yellow fever vaccination. The study's findings and limits: Researchers cautioned that FACS-sorted repertoires could harbor abundant clonotypes contaminating from the bulk population. Weaker overall, the secondary response nonetheless peaked faster (day 5 versus 15).

Synthesis of TCR cDNA relied on 5'RACE template switching, which attached a universal primer site and UMIs. MiXCR, applied by TCRdb to the 5' RACE reads, yields one record per CDR3 protein. The table has 500,000 to 650,000 distinct CDR3 sequences, about 13% seen once; the top ten hold roughly an eighth. The rearrangement uses TRBV20-1 and TRBJ2-7; TRBD2 is a possible D gene (5 bases). This specimen consisted of PBMCs, obtained on the day of the yellow fever booster vaccination. The TCR sequence derives from a man younger than 45 who received the YFV17D yellow fever vaccine. The CDR3 nucleotides are TGCAGTGCTAGAGGAGGGATCCGCGAGCAGTACTTC. This sequence encodes CSARGGIREQYF.